What follows describes a single T cell receptor (beta chain). Its antigen remains unknown. This record belongs to a study of identical twins. Points from the study as a whole: Beta clonotypes that were abundant in cord blood contained fewer insertions, a pattern absent from memory repertoires. Cross-sectional statistical analysis, not tracking of the same donors, underpinned the conclusions.

Trimming took off 5 bases at V and 5 bases at J, with 6 bases between the two ends. The CDR3 has 12 residues. Per the germline V gene, CDR1 is MGHRA and CDR2 is YSYEKL. TCRdb redid the calling of the 5' RACE reads with MiXCR, one entry per CDR3 protein. The table shows 1.5 million to 2 million distinct CDR3 sequences, with around 33% occurring only once. The specimen was cord blood. V and J are TRBV4-1 and TRBJ2-2; D not certain. The receptor's source is a newborn girl in good health. The CDR3 spells CASSIRTGELFF. CDR3 coding DNA: TGCGCCAGCAGCATTAGGACCGGGGAGCTGTTTTTT.